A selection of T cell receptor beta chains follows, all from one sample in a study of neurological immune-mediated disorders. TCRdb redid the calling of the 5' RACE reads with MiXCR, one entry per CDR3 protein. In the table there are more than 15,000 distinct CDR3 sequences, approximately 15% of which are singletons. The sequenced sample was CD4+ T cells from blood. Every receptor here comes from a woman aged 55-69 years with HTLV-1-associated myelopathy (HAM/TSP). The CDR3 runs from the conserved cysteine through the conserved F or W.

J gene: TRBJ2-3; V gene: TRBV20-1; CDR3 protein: CSATSGGAADTQYF
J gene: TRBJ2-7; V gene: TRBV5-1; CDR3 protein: CASSLEGGRNEQYF
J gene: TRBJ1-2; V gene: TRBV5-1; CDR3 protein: CASSPEGNGYTF
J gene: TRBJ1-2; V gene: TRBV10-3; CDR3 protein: CAISEEGTQDLYGYTF
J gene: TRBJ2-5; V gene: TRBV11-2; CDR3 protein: CASSLGGGRGETQYF
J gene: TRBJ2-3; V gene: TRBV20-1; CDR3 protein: CSARGTSGSTDTQYF
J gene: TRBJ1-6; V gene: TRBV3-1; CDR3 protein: CASTRGDRGYNSPLHF
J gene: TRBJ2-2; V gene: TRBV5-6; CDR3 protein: CASSWYQGAGELFF
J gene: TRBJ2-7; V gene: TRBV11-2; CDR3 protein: CASSLYVGPYEQYF
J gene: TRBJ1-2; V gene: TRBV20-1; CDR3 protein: CSPSGGVEYTF
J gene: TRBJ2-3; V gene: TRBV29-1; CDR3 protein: CSVVKGAGTDTQYF
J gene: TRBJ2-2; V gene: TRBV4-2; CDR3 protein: CASSQGQGSAKNIQYFGAGELFF
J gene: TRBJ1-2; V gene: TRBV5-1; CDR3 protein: CASSLWDGELDGYTF
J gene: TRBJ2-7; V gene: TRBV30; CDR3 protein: CAWSFLAGGYEQYF
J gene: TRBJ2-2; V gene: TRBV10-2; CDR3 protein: CASRALAGGNTGELFF
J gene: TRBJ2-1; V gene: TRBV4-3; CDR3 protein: CASSQELAGGGEQFF
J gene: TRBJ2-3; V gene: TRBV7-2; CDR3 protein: CASSSASGGADTQYF
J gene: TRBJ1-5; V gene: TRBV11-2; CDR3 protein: CASSLDGQGLQPQHF
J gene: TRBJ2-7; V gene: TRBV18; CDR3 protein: CASSPVRTGLSYEQYF
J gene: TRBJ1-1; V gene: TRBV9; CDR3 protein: CASSVARGYTEAFF